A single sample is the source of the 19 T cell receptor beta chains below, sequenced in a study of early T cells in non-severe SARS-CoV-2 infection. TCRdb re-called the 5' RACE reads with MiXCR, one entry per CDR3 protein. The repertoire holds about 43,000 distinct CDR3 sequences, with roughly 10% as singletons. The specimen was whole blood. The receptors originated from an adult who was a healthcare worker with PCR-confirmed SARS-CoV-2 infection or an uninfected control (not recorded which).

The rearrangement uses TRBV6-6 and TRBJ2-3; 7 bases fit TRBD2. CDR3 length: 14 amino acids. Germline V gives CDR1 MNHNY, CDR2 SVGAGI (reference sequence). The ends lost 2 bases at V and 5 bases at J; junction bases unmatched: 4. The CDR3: CASSYGREGDTQYF. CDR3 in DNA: TGTGCCAGCAGTTACGGGAGGGAAGGAGATACGCAGTATTTT.

The DNA for the CDR3 is TGTGCCAGCAGTGAATATGGCGGCAGAGGACGGAATGAAAAACTGTTTTTT. Encoded protein: CASSEYGGRGRNEKLFF. This chain links TRBV25-1 with TRBJ1-4; no firm D call. There are 17 residues in the CDR3. In germline, CDR1 is MGHDK, CDR2 SYGVNS. V lost 0 bases to trimming and J lost 5 bases, with 16 bases between them.

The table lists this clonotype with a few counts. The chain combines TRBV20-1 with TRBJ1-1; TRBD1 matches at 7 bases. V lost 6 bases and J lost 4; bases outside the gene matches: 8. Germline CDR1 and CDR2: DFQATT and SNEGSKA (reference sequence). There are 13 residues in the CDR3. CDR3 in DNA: TGCAGTGCCCTAGGGGGCGGTGGCACTGAAGCTTTCTTT. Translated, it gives CSALGGGGTEAFF.

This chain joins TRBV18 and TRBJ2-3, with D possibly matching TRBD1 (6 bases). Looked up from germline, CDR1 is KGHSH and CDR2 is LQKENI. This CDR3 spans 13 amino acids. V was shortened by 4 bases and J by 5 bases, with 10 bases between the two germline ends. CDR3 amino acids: CASSRYREDTQYF. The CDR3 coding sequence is TGTGCCAGCTCACGATACAGGGAAGATACGCAGTATTTT.

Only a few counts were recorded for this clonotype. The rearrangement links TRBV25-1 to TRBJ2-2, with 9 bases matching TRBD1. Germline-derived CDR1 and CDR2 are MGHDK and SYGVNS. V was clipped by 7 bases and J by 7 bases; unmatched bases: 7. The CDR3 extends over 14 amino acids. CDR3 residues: CASTGTGFSGELFF. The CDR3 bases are TGTGCCAGCACCGGGACAGGGTTTAGCGGGGAGCTGTTTTTT.

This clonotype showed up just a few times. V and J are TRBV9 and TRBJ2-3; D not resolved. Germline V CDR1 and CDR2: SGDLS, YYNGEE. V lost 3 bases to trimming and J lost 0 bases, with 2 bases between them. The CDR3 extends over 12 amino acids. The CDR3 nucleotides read TGTGCCAGCAGCGGTAGCACAGATACGCAGTATTTT. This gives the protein CASSGSTDTQYF.

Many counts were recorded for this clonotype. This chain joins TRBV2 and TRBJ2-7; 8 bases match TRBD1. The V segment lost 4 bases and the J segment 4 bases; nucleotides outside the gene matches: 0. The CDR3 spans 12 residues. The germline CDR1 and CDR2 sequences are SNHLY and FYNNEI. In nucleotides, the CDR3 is TGTGCCAGCAGTGGACAGGGGTACGAGCAGTACTTC. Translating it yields CASSGQGYEQYF.

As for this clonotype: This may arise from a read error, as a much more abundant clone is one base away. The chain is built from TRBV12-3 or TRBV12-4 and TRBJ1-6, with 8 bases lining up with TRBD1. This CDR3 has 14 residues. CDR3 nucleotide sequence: TGTACCAGCAGTCCGGGACAGGCTAATTCACCCCTCCACTTT. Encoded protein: CTSSPGQANSPLHF.

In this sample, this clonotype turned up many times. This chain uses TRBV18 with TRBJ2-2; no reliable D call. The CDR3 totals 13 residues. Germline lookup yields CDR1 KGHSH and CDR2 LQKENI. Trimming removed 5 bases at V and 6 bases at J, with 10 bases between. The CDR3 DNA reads TGTGCCAGCTCAACTGACCAAGCCGGGGAGCTGTTTTTT. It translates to CASSTDQAGELFF.

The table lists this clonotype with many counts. CDR3 protein: CTSSLGTSGGFGRDEQYF. The CDR3 nucleotides read TGCACCAGCAGCCTAGGGACTAGCGGGGGGTTTGGGAGGGACGAGCAGTACTTC. This chain joins TRBV1 and TRBJ2-7; TRBD2 was called by the table and not checked on the DNA. TRBV1 is a listed pseudogene. CDR3 length: 18 residues.

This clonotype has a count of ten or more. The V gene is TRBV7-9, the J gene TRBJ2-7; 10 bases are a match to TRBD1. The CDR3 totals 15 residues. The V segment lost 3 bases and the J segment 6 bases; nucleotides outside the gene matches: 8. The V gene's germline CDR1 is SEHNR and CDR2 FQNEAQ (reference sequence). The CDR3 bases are TGTGCCAGCAGCTTCCATGGGACAGGGGCCGGCGAGCAGTACTTC. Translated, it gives CASSFHGTGAGEQYF.

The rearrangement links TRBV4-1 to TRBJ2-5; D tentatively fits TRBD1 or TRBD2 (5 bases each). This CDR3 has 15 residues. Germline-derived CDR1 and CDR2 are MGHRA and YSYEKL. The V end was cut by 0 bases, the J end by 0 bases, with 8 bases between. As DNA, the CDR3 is TGCGCCAGCAGCCAAGATGGGGGTCACCAAGAGACCCAGTACTTC. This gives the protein CASSQDGGHQETQYF.

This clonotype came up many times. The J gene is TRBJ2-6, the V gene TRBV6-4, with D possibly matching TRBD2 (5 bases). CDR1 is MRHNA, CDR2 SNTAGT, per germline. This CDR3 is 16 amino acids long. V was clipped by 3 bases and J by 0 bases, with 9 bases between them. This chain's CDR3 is CASSEEAGSGANVLTF. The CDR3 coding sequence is TGTGCCAGCAGTGAGGAGGCCGGCTCTGGGGCCAACGTCCTGACTTTC.

CDR3 DNA: TGTGCCAGCAGCTTAGGAGTCAACGAGCAGTACTTC. Translating gives CASSLGVNEQYF. This rearrangement joins TRBV7-2 to TRBJ2-7, with unresolved D. Trimming took off 1 base at V and 5 bases at J, with 6 bases between the two ends. CDR1 is SGHTA and CDR2 is FQGNSA in the germline V gene. CDR3 length equals 12 residues.

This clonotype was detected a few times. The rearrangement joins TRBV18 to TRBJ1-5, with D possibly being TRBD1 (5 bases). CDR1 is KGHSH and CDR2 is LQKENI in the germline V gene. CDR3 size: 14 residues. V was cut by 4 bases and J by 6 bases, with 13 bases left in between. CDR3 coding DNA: TGTGCCAGCTCACTTTCGCAGGGTGGTCAGCCCCAGCATTTT. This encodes CASSLSQGGQPQHF. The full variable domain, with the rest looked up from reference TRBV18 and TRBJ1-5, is NAGVMQNPRHLVRRRGQEARLRCSPMKGHSHVYWYRQLPEEGLKFMVYLQKENIIDESGMPKERFSAEFPKEGPSILRIQQVVRGDSAAYFCASSLSQGGQPQHFGDGTRLSIL.

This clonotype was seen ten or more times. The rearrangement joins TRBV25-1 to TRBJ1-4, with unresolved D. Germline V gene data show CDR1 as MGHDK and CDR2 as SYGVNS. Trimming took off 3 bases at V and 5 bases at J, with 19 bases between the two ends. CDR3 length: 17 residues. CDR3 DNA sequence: TGTGCCAGCAGTGACATCAACGCGGGGAGGAGAAATGAAAAACTGTTTTTT. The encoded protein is CASSDINAGRRNEKLFF.

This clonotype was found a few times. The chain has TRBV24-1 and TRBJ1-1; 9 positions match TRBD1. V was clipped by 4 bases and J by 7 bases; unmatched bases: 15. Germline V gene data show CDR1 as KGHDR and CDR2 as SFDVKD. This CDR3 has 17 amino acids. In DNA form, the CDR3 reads TGTGCCACCAGTGACCCAGGTCGGGACAGGGTGCTCGGTGAAGCTTTCTTT. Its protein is CATSDPGRDRVLGEAFF.

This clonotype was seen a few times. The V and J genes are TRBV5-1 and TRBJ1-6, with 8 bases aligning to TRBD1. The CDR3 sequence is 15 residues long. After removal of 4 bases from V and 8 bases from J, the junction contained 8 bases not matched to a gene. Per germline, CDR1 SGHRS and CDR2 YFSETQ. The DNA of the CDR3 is TGCGCCAGCAGCACGACAGGGGAGGGGGATTCACCCCTCCACTTT. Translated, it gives CASSTTGEGDSPLHF.

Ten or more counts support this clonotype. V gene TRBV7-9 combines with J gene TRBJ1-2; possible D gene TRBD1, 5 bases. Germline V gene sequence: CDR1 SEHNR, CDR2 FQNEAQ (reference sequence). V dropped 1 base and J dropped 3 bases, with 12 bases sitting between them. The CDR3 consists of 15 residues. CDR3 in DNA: TGTGCCAGCAGCTTAGAGGGTGGCAGGGACTATGGCTACACCTTC. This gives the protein CASSLEGGRDYGYTF.